This T cell receptor (beta chain) appears in the sequencing data of a study of shared clonotypes between healthy human individuals. Overall study: CD4 naive and CD4 memory each took three plates per donor, while CD8 naive took two and CD8 memory one.

Details on this clone: Its target is unknown.

CDR1 and CDR2 from the germline V gene are SGHRS and YFSETQ. CDR3 size: 15 residues. The V and J ends lost 3 bases and 2 bases, in that order; junction bases with no gene match: 8. General study findings and limits: Generation probabilities were higher for clonotypes shared across all four sorted-subset donors than for unshared ones.

The authors ran the assay at deep level. Several immunoSEQ plates received, in even portions, the genomic DNA of each subset. Only in-frame clones appear in the TCRdb table, and some are missing; sequencing was by immunoSEQ multiplex PCR. The sample has around 1.9 million clones, 85% to 95% seen once; the top ten hold roughly 1.8%. CD45RO-negative CD8 cells positively selected for CCR7 made up the naive population, which excluded terminally differentiated effector memory CD45RA+ cells. This sequence originates from a man aged 18-30 years in good health. Some clones in this sample may be carry-over from other donors' samples. This chain joins TRBV5-1 and TRBJ2-7; 7 bases match TRBD1. The sample comprised naive CD8+ T cells from PBMCs. The CDR3 loop reads CASSSTGVGTYEQYF. CDR3 sequence (DNA): TGCGCCAGCAGCTCAACAGGGGTGGGGACCTACGAGCAGTACTTC.